This record covers a single T cell receptor beta chain. The V end lost 5 bases, the J end lost 2 bases, and 7 bases lay between the germline ends. The CDR3 consists of 13 residues. Germline V gene sequence: CDR1 MDHEN, CDR2 SYDVKM. The data were obtained in a study of CD8 T cells in ankylosing spondylitis. MiXCR, run by TCRdb on the 5' RACE reads, gives a single entry per CDR3 protein. The sample carries approximately 240,000 distinct CDR3 sequences, around 25% recorded once. The chain employs TRBV28 and TRBJ1-5; no firm D call. The specimen sequenced was blood, either unsorted or a sorted T cell fraction (not recorded which). The source of this sequence is a male donor with ankylosing spondylitis or in good health (not recorded which). The CDR3, as DNA: TGTGCCAGCAGTCGGCGGGGCAATCAGCCCCAGCATTTT. It specifies CASSRRGNQPQHF. Filled out from reference TRBV28 and TRBJ1-5, the complete variable domain reads DVKVTQSSRYLVKRTGEKVFLECVQDMDHENMFWYRQDPGLGLRLIYFSYDVKMKEKGDIPEGYSVSREKKERFSLILESASTNQTSMYLCASSRRGNQPQHFGDGTRLSIL.